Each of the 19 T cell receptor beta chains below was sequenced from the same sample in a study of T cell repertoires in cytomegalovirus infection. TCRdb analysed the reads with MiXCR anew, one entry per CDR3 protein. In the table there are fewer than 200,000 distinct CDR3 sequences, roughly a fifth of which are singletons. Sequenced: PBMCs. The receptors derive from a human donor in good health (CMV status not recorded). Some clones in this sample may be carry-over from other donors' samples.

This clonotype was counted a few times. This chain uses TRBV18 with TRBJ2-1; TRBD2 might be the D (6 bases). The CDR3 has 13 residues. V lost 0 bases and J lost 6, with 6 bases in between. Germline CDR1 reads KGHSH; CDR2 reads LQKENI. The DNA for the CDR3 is TGTGCCAGCTCACCACCGGGACTCAATGAGCAGTTCTTC. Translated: CASSPPGLNEQFF.

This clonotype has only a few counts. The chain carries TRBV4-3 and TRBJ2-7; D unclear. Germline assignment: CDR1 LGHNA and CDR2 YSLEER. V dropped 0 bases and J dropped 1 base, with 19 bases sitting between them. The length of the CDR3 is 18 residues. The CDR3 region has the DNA TGCGCCAGCAGCCAAGAACCACAGCCTTACGCCCGGTCCTACGAGCAGTACTTC. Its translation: CASSQEPQPYARSYEQYF.

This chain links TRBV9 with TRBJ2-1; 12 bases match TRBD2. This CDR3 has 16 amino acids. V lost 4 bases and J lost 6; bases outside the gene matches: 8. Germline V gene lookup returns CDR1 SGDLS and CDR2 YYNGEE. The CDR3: CASSSRTSGARNEQFF. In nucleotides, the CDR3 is TGTGCCAGCAGCTCTCGGACTAGCGGGGCACGCAATGAGCAGTTCTTC.

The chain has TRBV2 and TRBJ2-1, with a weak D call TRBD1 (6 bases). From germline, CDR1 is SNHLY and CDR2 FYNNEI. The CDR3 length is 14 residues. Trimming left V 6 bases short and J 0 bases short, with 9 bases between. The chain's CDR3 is CASRQGSSYNEQFF. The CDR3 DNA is TGTGCCAGCAGACAGGGTAGCTCCTACAATGAGCAGTTCTTC. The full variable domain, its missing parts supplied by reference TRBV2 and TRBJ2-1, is EPEVTQTPSHQVTQMGQEVILRCVPISNHLYFYWYRQILGQKVEFLVSFYNNEISEKSEIFDDQFSVERPDGSNFTLKIRSTKLEDSAMYFCASRQGSSYNEQFFGPGTRLTVL.

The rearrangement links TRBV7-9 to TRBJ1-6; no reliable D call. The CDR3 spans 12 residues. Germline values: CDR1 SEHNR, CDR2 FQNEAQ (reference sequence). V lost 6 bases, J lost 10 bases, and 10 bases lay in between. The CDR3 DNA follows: TGTGCCAGCAGTCTGACTAAATCACCCCTCCACTTT. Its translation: CASSLTKSPLHF.

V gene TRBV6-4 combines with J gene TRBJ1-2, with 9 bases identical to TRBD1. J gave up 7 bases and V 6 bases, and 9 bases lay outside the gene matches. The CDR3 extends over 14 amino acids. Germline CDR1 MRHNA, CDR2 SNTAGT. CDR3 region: CASSPGQGLGGYTF. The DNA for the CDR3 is TGTGCCAGCAGCCCGGGACAGGGCCTGGGTGGCTACACCTTC.

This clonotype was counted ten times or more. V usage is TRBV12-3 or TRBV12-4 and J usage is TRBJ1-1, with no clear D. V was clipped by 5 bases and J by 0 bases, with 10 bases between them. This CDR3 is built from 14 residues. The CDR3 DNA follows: TGTGCCAGCAGTAGACGGATGATGAACACTGAAGCTTTCTTT. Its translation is CASSRRMMNTEAFF.

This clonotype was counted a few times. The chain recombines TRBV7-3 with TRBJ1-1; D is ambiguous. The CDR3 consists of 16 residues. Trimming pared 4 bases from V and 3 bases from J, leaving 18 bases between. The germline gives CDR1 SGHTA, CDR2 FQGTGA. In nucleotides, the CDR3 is TGTGCCAGCAGCTCCAGACCGGGCCTTCTAGACACTGAAGCTTTCTTT. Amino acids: CASSSRPGLLDTEAFF.

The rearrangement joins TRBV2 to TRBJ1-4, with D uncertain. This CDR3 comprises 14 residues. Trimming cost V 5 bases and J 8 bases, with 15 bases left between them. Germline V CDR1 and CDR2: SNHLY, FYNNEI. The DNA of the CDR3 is TGTGCCAGCAGTTTGAATCCCCCAGGAGAAAAACTGTTTTTT. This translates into CASSLNPPGEKLFF.

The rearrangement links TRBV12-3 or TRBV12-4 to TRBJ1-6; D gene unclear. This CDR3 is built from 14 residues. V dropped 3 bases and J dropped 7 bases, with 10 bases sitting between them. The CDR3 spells CASSFGVFNSPLHF. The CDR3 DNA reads TGTGCCAGCAGTTTCGGGGTATTCAATTCACCCCTCCACTTT.

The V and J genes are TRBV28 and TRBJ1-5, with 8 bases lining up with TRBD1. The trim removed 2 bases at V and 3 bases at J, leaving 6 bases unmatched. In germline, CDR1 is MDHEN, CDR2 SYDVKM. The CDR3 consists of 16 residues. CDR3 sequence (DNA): TGTGCCAGCAGTTTAGCCGGACAGGGTCCCAATCAGCCCCAGCATTTT. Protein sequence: CASSLAGQGPNQPQHF.

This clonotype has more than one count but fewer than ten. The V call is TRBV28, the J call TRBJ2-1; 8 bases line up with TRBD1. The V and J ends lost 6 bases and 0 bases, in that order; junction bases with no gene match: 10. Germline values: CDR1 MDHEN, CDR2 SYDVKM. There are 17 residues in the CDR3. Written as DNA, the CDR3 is TGTGCCAGCAGCTCAGGGGGCGAAATAAGCTCCTACAATGAGCAGTTCTTC. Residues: CASSSGGEISSYNEQFF.

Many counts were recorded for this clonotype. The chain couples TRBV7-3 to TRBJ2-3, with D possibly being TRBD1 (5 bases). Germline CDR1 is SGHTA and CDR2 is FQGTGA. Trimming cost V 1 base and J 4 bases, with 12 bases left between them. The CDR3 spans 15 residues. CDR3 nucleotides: TGTGCCAGCAGCTTAATGAGCAGGGTAGCAGATACGCAGTATTTT. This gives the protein CASSLMSRVADTQYF.

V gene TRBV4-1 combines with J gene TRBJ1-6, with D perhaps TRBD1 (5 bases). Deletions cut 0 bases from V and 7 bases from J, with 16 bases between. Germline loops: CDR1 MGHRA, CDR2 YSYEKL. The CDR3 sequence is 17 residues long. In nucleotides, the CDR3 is TGCGCCAGCAGCCAAGATCGGGGAGGGGCTCGGAATTCACCCCTCCACTTT. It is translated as CASSQDRGGARNSPLHF.

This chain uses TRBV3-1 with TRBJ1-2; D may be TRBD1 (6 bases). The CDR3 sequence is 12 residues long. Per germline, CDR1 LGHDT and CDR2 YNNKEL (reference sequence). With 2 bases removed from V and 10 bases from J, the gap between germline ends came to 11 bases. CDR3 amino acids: CASSQSTGFYTF. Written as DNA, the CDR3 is TGTGCCAGCAGCCAATCGACAGGATTCTACACCTTC.

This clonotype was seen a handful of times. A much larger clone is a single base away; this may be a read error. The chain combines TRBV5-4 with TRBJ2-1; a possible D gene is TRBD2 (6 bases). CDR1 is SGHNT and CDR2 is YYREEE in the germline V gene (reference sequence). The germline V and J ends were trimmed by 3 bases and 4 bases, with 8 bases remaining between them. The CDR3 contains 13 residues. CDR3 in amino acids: CASSSREYNEQFF. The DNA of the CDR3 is TGTGCCAGCAGCTCCCGGGAGTACAATGAGCAGTTCTTC. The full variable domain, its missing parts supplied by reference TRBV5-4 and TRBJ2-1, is ETGVTQSPTHLIKTRGQQVTLRCSSQSGHNTVSWYQQALGQGPQFIFQYYREEENGRGNFPPRFSGLQFPNYSSELNVNALELDDSALYLCASSSREYNEQFFGPGTRLTVL.

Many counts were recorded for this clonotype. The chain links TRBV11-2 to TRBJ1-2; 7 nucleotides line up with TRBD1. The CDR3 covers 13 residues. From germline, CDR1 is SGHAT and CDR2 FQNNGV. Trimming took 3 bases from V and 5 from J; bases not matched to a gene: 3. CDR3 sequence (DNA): TGTGCCAGCAGCTTCCGACAGGGTTATGGCTACACCTTC. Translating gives CASSFRQGYGYTF.

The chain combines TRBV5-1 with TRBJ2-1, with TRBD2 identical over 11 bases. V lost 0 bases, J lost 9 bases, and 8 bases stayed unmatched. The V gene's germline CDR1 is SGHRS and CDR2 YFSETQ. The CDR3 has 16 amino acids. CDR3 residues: CASSLVVAGGSTEQFF. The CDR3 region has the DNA TGCGCCAGCAGCTTGGTGGTAGCGGGAGGGTCTACTGAGCAGTTCTTC.

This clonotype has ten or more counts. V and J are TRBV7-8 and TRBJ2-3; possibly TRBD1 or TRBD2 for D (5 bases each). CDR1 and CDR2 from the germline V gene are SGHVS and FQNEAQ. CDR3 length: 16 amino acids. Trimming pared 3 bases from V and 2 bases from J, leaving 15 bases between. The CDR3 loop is CASSLRIGTPTDTQYF. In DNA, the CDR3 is TGTGCCAGCAGCTTGCGAATCGGGACGCCCACAGATACGCAGTATTTT.